Listed below are T cell receptor beta chains from one sample, sequenced in a study of response to subunit inactivated influenza vaccine. MiXCR, applied by TCRdb to the RT-PCR reads, yields one record per CDR3 protein. The sample comprises 550,000 to 650,000 distinct CDR3 sequences, about 11% of which are singletons, and 10% to 13% rests with the top ten. The starting material was PBMCs from blood, obtained on the day of vaccination. These receptors originate from a man between 50 and 59 years old who received an inactivated influenza vaccine. Each CDR3 is given with its conserved first and last residue. D genes are given only for firm matches. Not all rows give a size; the values are once, few, many and, for expanded clones, a class.

j_call	d_call	clone_size	v_call	cdr3_aa	cdr3_nt
TRBJ2-7	.	.	TRBV2	CASSDQAGPNSYEQYF	TGTGCCAGCAGTGATCAGGCAGGACCTAACTCCTACGAGCAGTACTTC
TRBJ2-1	.	few	TRBV5-5	CASSRTLVPEQFF	TGTGCCAGCAGCCGCACTCTAGTACCCGAGCAGTTCTTC
TRBJ2-5	.	.	TRBV9	CASSGEGAETQYF	TGTGCCAGCAGCGGGGAGGGGGCAGAGACCCAGTACTTC
TRBJ2-3	.	few	TRBV2	CASSPLLSTDTQYF	TGTGCCAGCAGCCCCCTCCTCAGCACAGATACGCAGTATTTT
TRBJ2-7	.	.	TRBV19	CASSKLLGSFLNEQYF	TGTGCCAGTAGTAAACTCCTCGGCTCGTTCCTTAACGAGCAGTACTTC
TRBJ1-2	.	few	TRBV7-9	CASSLRDAYNYGYTF	TGTGCCAGCAGCTTAAGGGACGCCTATAACTATGGCTACACCTTC
TRBJ2-7	.	many	TRBV19	CASSLTVPAYEQYF	TGTGCCAGTAGTTTGACAGTGCCGGCCTACGAGCAGTACTTC
TRBJ1-5	.	.	TRBV4-3	CASSQEFNQPQHF	TGCGCCAGCAGCCAAGAATTTAATCAGCCCCAGCATTTT
TRBJ2-7	TRBD1	.	TRBV19	CASSIGTVSYEQYF	TGTGCCAGTAGTATCGGGACAGTATCCTACGAGCAGTACTTC
TRBJ2-5	.	.	TRBV6-2/TRBV6-3	CASKRVPRVTQGETQYF	TGTGCCAGCAAAAGGGTCCCCCGGGTCACCCAAGGAGAGACCCAGTACTTC
TRBJ1-5	.	.	TRBV6-2/TRBV6-3	CASNKLGLSGPQHF	.
TRBJ2-5	TRBD2	few	TRBV7-8	CASSLGTRRETQYF	TGTGCCAGCAGCTTAGGGACTAGGCGAGAGACCCAGTACTTC
TRBJ2-3	TRBD2	.	TRBV24-1	CATSDSGLAGADTQYF	TGTGCCACCAGTGATTCGGGACTAGCGGGAGCGGATACGCAGTATTTT
TRBJ1-2	.	few	TRBV12-3/TRBV12-4	CASSLYSARFGYTF	TGTGCCAGCAGTTTATATTCCGCCCGCTTTGGCTACACCTTC
TRBJ2-2	.	many	TRBV12-3/TRBV12-4	CASSLGATTGELFF	TGTGCCAGCAGTTTAGGAGCGACCACCGGGGAGCTGTTTTTT
TRBJ2-3	TRBD2	few	TRBV7-2	CASTKPGLAGWDTQYF	TGTGCCAGCACCAAACCGGGACTAGCGGGGTGGGATACGCAGTATTTT
TRBJ2-3	TRBD2	.	TRBV7-8	CASSLVASGGPYLSTDTQYF	TGTGCCAGCAGCTTAGTTGCTAGCGGGGGGCCCTACTTAAGCACAGATACGCAGTATTTT
TRBJ2-1	.	few	TRBV20-1	CSARDVGGQLLYNEQFF	TGCAGTGCTAGAGATGTTGGTGGACAGCTTCTCTACAATGAGCAGTTCTTC
TRBJ2-5	TRBD1	.	TRBV5-6	CASSLQGAEETQYF	TGTGCCAGCAGCTTGCAGGGGGCCGAAGAGACCCAGTACTTC
TRBJ2-3	TRBD1	.	TRBV3-1	CASSPQDRGLGDTQYF	TGTGCCAGCAGCCCCCAAGACAGGGGGCTGGGAGATACGCAGTATTTT
TRBJ1-2	.	.	TRBV7-2	CASSPGLYGYTF	TGTGCCAGCAGCCCAGGACTATATGGCTACACCTTC
TRBJ2-1	TRBD2	many	TRBV28	CASSLLAGGPHNEQFF	TGTGCCAGCAGTTTATTGGCGGGAGGGCCCCACAATGAGCAGTTCTTC
TRBJ2-1	TRBD2	.	TRBV3-1	CASSYGLGQSHEQFF	TGTGCCAGCAGCTATGGACTAGGTCAGAGCCATGAGCAGTTCTTC
TRBJ1-1	.	.	TRBV15	CATSRDDERGYAEAFF	TGTGCCACCAGCAGAGATGACGAAAGGGGTTACGCTGAAGCTTTCTTT
TRBJ2-7	.	many	TRBV12-3/TRBV12-4	CASKQDDEQYF	TGTGCCAGCAAGCAGGACGACGAGCAGTACTTC
TRBJ2-1	TRBD2	few	TRBV2	CASSTTSGAYNEQFF	TGTGCCAGCAGCACGACTAGCGGAGCCTACAATGAGCAGTTCTTC
TRBJ2-1	TRBD2	few	TRBV12-5	CASEAGGTANEQFF	TGTGCTAGTGAAGCGGGAGGAACGGCAAATGAGCAGTTCTTC
TRBJ1-2	.	.	TRBV7-9	CASSLGNSPDYGYTF	TGTGCCAGCAGCTTAGGCAACTCACCAGACTATGGCTACACCTTC
TRBJ1-1	.	few	TRBV29-1	CSVDQGRAEAFF	TGCAGCGTTGATCAGGGGAGGGCTGAAGCTTTCTTT
TRBJ2-1	TRBD1	few	TRBV29-1	CSVVTDREYNEQFF	TGCAGCGTTGTTACGGACAGGGAATACAATGAGCAGTTCTTC